This T cell receptor (beta chain) was found in a study of blood T cell repertoires in COVID-19. The method was immunoSEQ multiplex PCR; TCRdb's version includes in-frame clones alone and lacks a portion of them. The data contain 200,000 or so clones, about 90% of them singletons. The TCR was taken from a man in his forties or fifties with active or convalescent COVID-19. The sample consisted of peripheral blood.

The CDR3, as DNA: TGTGCCAGTAGTCCAATCCGGGACAGGGGGAGAAGTGAGCAGTTCTTC. The encoded protein is CASSPIRDRGRSEQFF. V is TRBV19 and J is TRBJ2-1; 11 bases map to TRBD1. J was trimmed by 9 bases and V by 5 bases; bases with no gene match: 12. This CDR3 is 16 amino acids long. Germline V lookup: CDR1 LNHDA, CDR2 SQIVND (reference sequence).